Listed here is a single T cell receptor (beta chain). Sequenced by immunoSEQ multiplex PCR; TCRdb stores in-frame clones only, minus some. In the table there are tens of thousands of clones, about 80% of which are singletons. This specimen belongs to a study of chemoradiotherapy in HPV16-positive cancers. Per the germline V gene, CDR1 is MNHEY and CDR2 is SVGAGI. The CDR3 sequence is 13 residues long. Deletions cut 6 bases from V and 4 bases from J, with 12 bases between. Repertoires were sampled repeatedly during chemoradiotherapy. The TCR was taken from a human donor with HPV-associated anogenital cancer. The J gene is TRBJ1-1, the V gene TRBV6-5, with a tentative D call TRBD1 (6 bases). The starting material was blood, obtained from a patient who underwent chemoradiotherapy. CDR3 in DNA: TGTGCCAGCAGCCGAGACAGGACCACTGAAGCTTTCTTT. Translated: CASSRDRTTEAFF.